This record covers a single TCR beta chain. Its antigen is still unknown. The sample belongs to a study of OX40 agonist ivuxolimab in advanced cancers. Study-wide background: Age averaged about 66 years (range about 20 to 79), and less than 85% were male.

Trimming removed 2 bases from V and 4 bases from J; junction bases left unmatched: 11. This CDR3 has 17 residues. CDR1 is SEHNR, CDR2 FQNEAQ, per germline (reference sequence). Measured with immunoSEQ multiplex PCR; TCRdb has only the in-frame clones, and not every one. This repertoire shows roughly 49,000 clones, roughly nine tenths found once; its top ten account for roughly 54%. Notes on the study in general: Normalized expansion of T-cell clones was also low for some nonresponders. Dose levels from 0.1 to 3.0 mg/kg saw CD4+ and CD8+ blood T cells expand clonally by week 6. The mean number of expanded clones was higher in CD8+ T cells than in CD4+.

This clonotype originated in an adult with an advanced solid tumor such as melanoma, head and neck, liver or kidney cancer. Source: CD4+ or CD8+ T cells sorted from blood, taken in a trial of the OX40 agonist ivuxolimab. The chain is built from TRBV7-9 and TRBJ2-5; 9 bases agree with TRBD1. The CDR3 sequence is CASSLIGQGIFRETQYF. In DNA form, the CDR3 reads TGTGCCAGCAGCTTAATTGGACAGGGGATTTTTCGAGAGACCCAGTACTTC.